This is a list of T cell receptor beta chains from one sample in a study of PD-1 blockade in classical Hodgkin lymphoma. Some clones are missing from TCRdb's copy, which holds only in-frame ones; the method was immunoSEQ multiplex PCR. This sample has roughly 20,000 clones, with around four fifths found just once. The sequencing sample was made of CD4+ T cells from blood. These receptors originate from a human donor with classical Hodgkin lymphoma. CDR3s include the opening cysteine and the closing phenylalanine or tryptophan. A D gene is named only where the DNA matches it firmly. Clone size is not always given. Where it is, it says once, few, many or a class for expanded clones.

TRBJ2-7,few,TRBV5-6,TRBD2,CASSLGGFTSGRAEQYF,TGTGCCAGCAGCTTAGGCGGATTCACTAGCGGGAGGGCCGAGCAGTACTTC
TRBJ1-5,.,TRBV5-8,TRBD1,CASSSGTELYSNQPQHF,TGTGCCAGCAGCTCCGGGACAGAACTCTATAGCAATCAGCCCCAGCATTTT
TRBJ1-2,.,TRBV5-6,TRBD1,CASSPTGGADNYGYTF,TGTGCCAGCAGCCCGACAGGGGGGGCGGATAACTATGGCTACACCTTC
TRBJ1-2,.,TRBV11-2,.,CASSLDRRDYGYTF,TGTGCCAGCAGCTTAGATCGACGGGACTATGGCTACACCTTC
TRBJ1-2,.,TRBV5-4,.,CASSARGQPVANYGYTF,TGTGCCAGCAGCGCCAGAGGACAGCCCGTAGCTAACTATGGCTACACCTTC
TRBJ2-3,.,TRBV25-1,.,CASSESGSTDTQYF,TGTGCCAGCAGTGAGTCGGGCAGCACAGATACGCAGTATTTT
TRBJ2-1,few,TRBV2,.,CARRDRSRDEQFF,TGTGCCAGACGTGACCGTTCGCGAGATGAGCAGTTCTTC
TRBJ1-4,.,TRBV19,.,CASKAVTTNEKLFF,TGTGCCAGTAAGGCGGTAACAACTAATGAAAAACTGTTTTTT
TRBJ2-5,.,TRBV11-1,.,CASSLGYGDGGETQYF,TGTGCCAGCAGCTTAGGTTACGGGGACGGCGGAGAGACCCAGTACTTC
TRBJ1-2,.,TRBV28,TRBD1,CASSLGQTNGYTF,TGTGCCAGCAGTCTGGGACAGACCAATGGCTACACCTTC
TRBJ2-2,.,TRBV6-1,.,CASFTGGVGELFF,TGTGCCAGCTTTACAGGGGGGGTCGGGGAGCTGTTTTTT
TRBJ1-5,.,TRBV28,.,CASSLSYLSNQPQHF,TGTGCCAGCAGCTTAAGCTACCTTAGCAATCAGCCCCAGCATTTT
TRBJ2-2,.,TRBV7-6,TRBD2,CASSLGDSGMIGELFF,TGTGCCAGCAGCTTAGGCGATAGCGGGATGATCGGGGAGCTGTTTTTT
TRBJ1-1,.,TRBV28,.,CASLGRTEAFF,TGTGCCAGCTTGGGGCGAACTGAAGCTTTCTTT
TRBJ2-6,.,TRBV10-1,.,CASSDRSSGANVLTF,TGCGCCAGCAGTGATCGGAGCTCTGGGGCCAACGTCCTGACTTTC
TRBJ1-2,.,TRBV5-5,.,CASSLDRANYGYTF,TGTGCCAGCAGCTTGGACAGGGCTAACTATGGCTACACCTTC
TRBJ2-7,.,TRBV19,TRBD1,CASSDRDRDPLRQYF,TGTGCCAGTAGTGACCGGGACAGGGACCCCCTGCGGCAGTACTTC
TRBJ2-7,few,TRBV28,.,CASSLRTALPSEQYF,TGTGCCAGCAGTTTGAGGACAGCTCTCCCCTCCGAGCAGTACTTC
TRBJ1-4,.,TRBV7-9,.,CASSLDRVVNEKLFF,TGTGCCAGCAGCTTAGACAGGGTAGTCAATGAAAAACTGTTTTTT
TRBJ1-5,.,TRBV28,.,CASRKGQFGQPQHF,TGTGCCAGCCGAAAAGGACAGTTTGGTCAGCCCCAGCATTTT
TRBJ2-1,.,TRBV7-9,.,CASSAGDEQFF,TGTGCCAGCAGCGCAGGAGATGAGCAGTTCTTC
TRBJ2-2,.,TRBV18,.,CASSPRVGTGELFF,TGTGCCAGCTCACCACGTGTAGGGACCGGGGAGCTGTTTTTT
TRBJ1-6,.,TRBV27,.,CASSLRARPGGSYNSPLHF,TGTGCCAGCAGTTTAAGAGCCAGGCCAGGCGGCTCCTATAATTCACCCCTCCACTTT
TRBJ2-7,once,TRBV4-2,.,CASSQELRSQEQYF,TGTGCCAGCAGCCAAGAGTTAAGGAGCCAGGAGCAGTACTTC
TRBJ1-4,.,TRBV5-1,.,CASSLGGIGEKLFF,TGCGCCAGCAGCTTGGGTGGGATCGGAGAAAAACTGTTTTTT
TRBJ1-2,.,TRBV28,.,CASTQMDRGGYTF,TGTGCCAGCACCCAGATGGACCGGGGCGGCTACACCTTC
TRBJ2-6,.,TRBV4-2,.,CASSQDVMATGGANVLTF,TGTGCCAGCAGCCAAGATGTTATGGCCACTGGAGGGGCCAACGTCCTGACTTTC
TRBJ2-1,.,TRBV5-6,TRBD1,CASSLSGTGVYNEQFF,TGTGCCAGCAGCTTGTCGGGGACAGGAGTCTACAATGAGCAGTTCTTC
TRBJ1-5,.,TRBV28,.,CASSPTTGALSQPQHF,TGTGCCAGCAGCCCAACCACCGGGGCTCTTAGTCAGCCCCAGCATTTT
TRBJ1-5,.,TRBV19,TRBD1,CASSLRTGEYQPQHF,TGTGCCAGTAGTCTCCGGACAGGGGAATATCAGCCCCAGCATTTT
TRBJ2-1,.,TRBV7-7,TRBD2,CASSQTLTSGTYNEQFF,TGTGCCAGCAGCCAAACTCTTACTAGCGGCACCTACAATGAGCAGTTCTTC
TRBJ2-1,.,TRBV4-1,TRBD2,CASSQDDSGIWFGEQFF,TGCGCCAGCAGCCAAGATGACAGCGGGATATGGTTTGGTGAGCAGTTCTTC
TRBJ2-7,.,TRBV11-2,.,CASSYDPLAHEQYF,TGTGCCAGCAGCTACGACCCCCTGGCCCACGAGCAGTACTTC
TRBJ2-6,.,TRBV19,.,CASSPDTVSGANVLTF,TGTGCCAGTAGCCCCGATACAGTTTCGGGGGCCAACGTCCTGACTTTC
TRBJ2-2,.,TRBV19,TRBD1,CASSIERGTGRTGELFF,TGTGCCAGTAGTATAGAACGTGGGACAGGGCGTACCGGGGAGCTGTTTTTT
TRBJ2-5,.,TRBV4-2,.,CASSRGTREEETQYF,TGTGCCAGCAGCCGCGGGACCAGAGAGGAGGAGACCCAGTACTTC
TRBJ2-7,.,TRBV7-6,TRBD1,CASSLAQTGVGSYEQYF,TGTGCCAGCAGCTTAGCCCAGACAGGGGTCGGCTCCTACGAGCAGTACTTC
TRBJ1-4,once,TRBV5-4,TRBD1,CASSGQGSNEKLFF,TGTGCCAGCAGCGGACAGGGCTCTAATGAAAAACTGTTTTTT
TRBJ2-3,.,TRBV5-1,TRBD1,CASSLQGDTQYF,TGCGCCAGCAGCCTACAGGGGGATACGCAGTATTTT
TRBJ2-7,.,TRBV5-1,TRBD2,CASSSTSGDYEQYF,TGCGCCAGCAGCTCCACTAGCGGGGACTACGAGCAGTACTTC
TRBJ1-4,.,TRBV6-1,.,CASSGRRGRRNEKLFF,TGTGCCAGCAGTGGACGCAGGGGCCGTAGGAATGAAAAACTGTTTTTT
TRBJ1-4,.,TRBV6-1,.,CASSVGHSTNEKLFF,TGTGCCAGCAGTGTCGGACATTCAACTAATGAAAAACTGTTTTTT
TRBJ2-1,.,TRBV4-1,.,CASSRSLGYNEQFF,TGCGCCAGCAGCCGTAGCCTGGGCTACAATGAGCAGTTCTTC
TRBJ2-1,.,TRBV28,TRBD2,CASKGTSGSLGYNEQFF,TGTGCCAGCAAGGGGACTAGCGGGAGTCTGGGATACAATGAGCAGTTCTTC
TRBJ2-1,.,TRBV19,.,CASSERPYNEQFF,TGTGCCAGTAGTGAACGGCCCTACAATGAGCAGTTCTTC
TRBJ2-3,.,TRBV15,.,CATSRLQGRDTQYF,TGTGCCACCAGCAGGTTACAGGGAAGGGATACGCAGTATTTT
TRBJ1-2,.,TRBV2,TRBD1,CASSEQGTGTYGYTF,TGTGCCAGCAGTGAACAAGGGACAGGGACCTATGGCTACACCTTC
TRBJ1-2,.,TRBV5-1,TRBD1,CASRRQGSSVGGYTF,TGCGCCAGCAGGAGACAGGGTAGTTCAGTGGGAGGCTACACCTTC
TRBJ1-4,once,TRBV5-1,TRBD1,CASSFSVRDRDEKLFF,TGCGCCAGCAGCTTCTCAGTCCGGGACAGAGATGAAAAACTGTTTTTT
TRBJ2-1,.,TRBV29-1,TRBD2,CSAGGLAGLGNEQFF,TGCAGCGCGGGGGGTCTAGCGGGCCTTGGCAATGAGCAGTTCTTC
TRBJ1-5,.,TRBV6-5,.,CASSRGRNQPQHF,TGTGCCAGCAGTCGGGGGCGGAATCAGCCCCAGCATTTT
TRBJ2-2,.,TRBV5-6,.,CASSLLGTGELFF,TGTGCCAGCAGCTTGTTAGGGACCGGGGAGCTGTTTTTT
TRBJ1-1,.,TRBV5-1,.,CASSLAPGKNTEAFF,TGCGCCAGCAGCTTGGCACCAGGGAAGAACACTGAAGCTTTCTTT
TRBJ2-7,.,TRBV6-1,TRBD1,CASSTRDRGPDEQYF,TGTGCCAGCAGTACCCGGGACAGGGGGCCGGACGAGCAGTACTTC